The present TCR beta chain was sequenced within a study of PD-1 blockade in classical Hodgkin lymphoma. Study-wide findings and caveats: Possibly reflecting disease activity or prior therapy, repertoire differences have causes that remain undefined.

Described time point: cycle 4 day 1 (C4D1), after about 6 weeks of nivolumab. Relapse after autologous stem cell transplantation occurred in every patient, and brentuximab vedotin exposure varied. Thawed PBMCs were the source of CD4+ T cells, purified by magnetic negative selection. Best responses included complete response and partial response; otherwise, the best response was progressive disease. This CDR3 is 14 amino acids long. The junction had 2 bases not matched to a gene; V was cut back by 6 bases and J by 2 bases. Germline V gene lookup returns CDR1 MNHEY and CDR2 SVGAGI. On this clone: Its antigen is currently unknown.

Data came from immunoSEQ multiplex PCR; TCRdb stores just in-frame clones and leaves some out. Of tens of thousands of clones in the sample, around 85% were seen once. Sequenced here: CD4+ T cells from blood, sampled before the fourth cycle of nivolumab. The chain is built from TRBV6-5 and TRBJ2-3, with TRBD2 matching over 10 bases. This clonotype was sampled from a human donor with classical Hodgkin lymphoma. The CDR3 nucleotides are TGTGCCAGCAGAGCGGGAGGGCCCACAGATACGCAGTATTTT. Translated: CASRAGGPTDTQYF.